Shown below are 31 T cell receptor beta chains from a single sample sequenced in a study of blood T cell repertoires in COVID-19. The table came from immunoSEQ multiplex PCR; TCRdb's copy has only in-frame clones and leaves some out. This table has fewer than 130,000 clones, less than 75% appearing once. The sequenced material came from peripheral blood. The source is a woman aged 60-75 years with acute or convalescent COVID-19.

CDR3 sequence reads: CASSFQGPGNTIYF. The CDR3 coding sequence is TGTGCCAGCAGCTTCCAGGGTCCTGGAAACACCATATATTTT. The chain joins TRBV3-1 (or the pseudogene TRBV3-2) to TRBJ1-3, with D possibly being TRBD1 (5 bases). The CDR3 contains 14 residues. Germline V CDR1 and CDR2: LGHDT, YNNKEL (reference sequence). The V end lost 5 bases, the J end lost 2 bases, and 10 bases lay between the germline ends.

This chain connects TRBV6-5 to TRBJ1-4; D unresolved. Trimming cost V 6 bases and J 4 bases, with 12 bases left between them. The V gene's germline CDR1 is MNHEY and CDR2 SVGAGI. CDR3 length: 14 amino acids. CDR3 nucleotide sequence: TGTGCCAGCAGAATACAGTACGTTAATGAAAAACTGTTTTTT. It translates to CASRIQYVNEKLFF.

This rearrangement joins TRBV7-6 to TRBJ2-7, with TRBD2 matching 10 bases. Unmatched junction bases numbered 11, after V lost 4 bases and J lost 2 bases. This CDR3 spans 17 amino acids. The germline CDR1 and CDR2 sequences are SGHVS and FNYEAQ. The CDR3 coding sequence is TGTGCCAGCAGCTCGAGCCTACTAGCGGGGAATACCTACGAGCAGTACTTC. Amino acid sequence: CASSSSLLAGNTYEQYF.

The chain uses TRBV3-1 (or the pseudogene TRBV3-2) and TRBJ1-5, with a tentative D call TRBD1 (5 bases). V gave up 4 bases and J gave up 4 bases, with 8 bases separating them. Per germline, CDR1 LGHDT and CDR2 YNNKEL (reference sequence). The CDR3 is 13 amino acids. The CDR3 nucleotides are TGTGCCAGCAGCCCCCAGGGTAATCAGCCCCAGCATTTT. It encodes CASSPQGNQPQHF.

This chain links TRBV24-1 with TRBJ2-5, with 15 bases lining up with TRBD2. CDR1 is KGHDR, CDR2 SFDVKD, per germline. The CDR3 spans 17 residues. The ends lost 10 bases at V and 5 bases at J; junction bases unmatched: 13. The CDR3 sequence: CATSTGTSGGTGETQYF. In DNA, the CDR3 is TGTGCCACGAGTACCGGGACTAGCGGGGGGACGGGGGAGACCCAGTACTTC.

This clone was counted once. The chain carries TRBV7-3 and TRBJ2-5; 7 bases fit TRBD2. Trimming took 3 bases from V and 4 from J; bases not matched to a gene: 2. The CDR3 spans 13 residues. Germline V gene lookup returns CDR1 SGHTA and CDR2 FQGTGA. CDR3 sequence: CASSFGEGETQYF. For the CDR3, the DNA is TGTGCCAGCAGCTTTGGGGAGGGAGAGACCCAGTACTTC.

The CDR3: CAWGQGGETQYF. The CDR3 DNA is TGTGCCTGGGGACAGGGGGGAGAGACCCAGTACTTC. The chain uses TRBV30 and TRBJ2-5; 10 bases are shared with TRBD1. Per the germline V gene, CDR1 is GTSNPN and CDR2 is SVGIG (reference sequence). The CDR3 runs to 12 residues. V dropped 5 bases and J dropped 4; count of bases not matched to a gene: 1.

The chain employs TRBV24-1 and TRBJ2-2; the D gene is possibly TRBD2 (6 bases). CDR3 length: 17 amino acids. CDR1 and CDR2 (germline): KGHDR, SFDVKD. V gave up 7 bases and J gave up 1 base, with 18 bases separating them. The CDR3 region is CATRGTANPGNTGELFF. For the CDR3, the DNA is TGTGCCACCAGGGGGACTGCCAACCCGGGGAACACCGGGGAGCTGTTTTTT.

This chain links TRBV6-5 with TRBJ1-6, with D perhaps matching TRBD1 (5 bases). The CDR3 spans 15 residues. The V gene's germline CDR1 is MNHEY and CDR2 SVGAGI. V dropped 0 bases and J dropped 5 bases, with 8 bases sitting between them. Here the CDR3 reads CASSYSGLDNSPLHF. Written as DNA, the CDR3 is TGTGCCAGCAGTTACTCGGGGCTCGATAATTCACCCCTCCACTTT.

This clone was picked up a small number of times. V is TRBV6-5 and J is TRBJ2-2; 8 bases agree with TRBD2. The CDR3 covers 15 residues. V dropped 5 bases and J dropped 4; count of bases not matched to a gene: 6. The germline gives CDR1 MNHEY, CDR2 SVGAGI. DNA of the CDR3: TGTGCCAGCAGTCCCCGACTAGCGAGCACCGGGGAGCTGTTTTTT. Its translation is CASSPRLASTGELFF.

CDR3 loop: CASSTPGLAGGGSTTDTQYF. CDR3 DNA sequence: TGTGCCAGCAGCACTCCGGGACTAGCGGGGGGGGGATCCACCACAGATACGCAGTATTTT. The J gene is TRBJ2-3, the V gene TRBV9, with TRBD2 identical over 16 bases. There are 20 residues in the CDR3. Trimming at V came to 4 bases and at J to 2 bases, leaving 13 bases not matched to a gene. CDR1 is SGDLS and CDR2 is YYNGEE in the germline V gene.

The chain couples TRBV28 to TRBJ2-7, with 11 positions matching TRBD1. The CDR3 spans 15 residues. Germline CDR1 reads MDHEN; CDR2 reads SYDVKM. Trimming cost V 5 bases and J 7 bases; bases outside gene matches: 10. CDR3 coding DNA: TGTGCCAGCAGTCTCGGACAGGGGGCGCGTGGGGAGCAGTACTTC. Its protein is CASSLGQGARGEQYF. The whole variable domain, remainder taken from reference TRBV28 and TRBJ2-7, is DVKVTQSSRYLVKRTGEKVFLECVQDMDHENMFWYRQDPGLGLRLIYFSYDVKMKEKGDIPEGYSVSREKKERFSLILESASTNQTSMYLCASSLGQGARGEQYFGPGTRLTVT.

The J gene is TRBJ2-1, the V gene TRBV6-1; 8 positions agree with TRBD1. The germline gives CDR1 MNHNS, CDR2 SASEGT. V lost 3 bases, J lost 9 bases, and 13 bases stayed unmatched. The length of the CDR3 is 16 residues. CDR3 sequence (DNA): TGTGCCAGCAGTGAGAGACAGGGGATGGGGGTTCGTGAGCAGTTCTTC. Protein product: CASSERQGMGVREQFF.

Judged by abundance, this clone is medium-sized. J is TRBJ1-4 and V is TRBV5-4; D might be TRBD1 (6 bases). CDR1 and CDR2 (germline): SGHNT, YYREEE (reference sequence). Trimming shortened V by 0 bases and J by 5 bases, and 11 bases separated the two germline ends. This CDR3 is 15 amino acids long. The CDR3 here is CASSLETGPNEKLFF. CDR3 coding DNA: TGTGCCAGCAGCTTGGAGACAGGACCCAATGAAAAACTGTTTTTT.

This clone was counted a few times. This chain uses TRBV2 with TRBJ1-1, with 11 bases aligning to TRBD1. Germline CDR1 and CDR2: SNHLY and FYNNEI. The V segment lost 7 bases and the J segment 6 bases; nucleotides outside the gene matches: 10. CDR3 length: 15 amino acids. The CDR3 DNA reads TGTGCCAGCACGATAGCGGACAGGGGGCGCGCTGAAGCTTTCTTT. Protein sequence: CASTIADRGRAEAFF.

The chain combines TRBV12-3 or TRBV12-4 with TRBJ1-5; D is ambiguous. This CDR3 has 12 residues. Between the trimmed V and J ends, which lost 6 bases and 5 bases, there was a span of 8 bases. The CDR3 loop reads CASRRSDQPQHF. For the CDR3, the DNA is TGTGCCAGCAGACGTTCAGATCAGCCCCAGCATTTT.

This chain connects TRBV7-3 to TRBJ2-3, with 8 bases matching TRBD2. V lost 5 bases and J lost 7; bases outside the gene matches: 11. CDR1 and CDR2 (germline): SGHTA, FQGTGA. This CDR3 has 15 residues. The CDR3 region has the DNA TGTGCCAGCAGCGATCGACGGGGGGGGCTCAATACGCAGTATTTT. Translated, it gives CASSDRRGGLNTQYF.

This clone was observed a few times. The chain recombines TRBV6-5 with TRBJ1-6; 9 bases match TRBD1. J lost 9 bases, V lost 6 bases, and 6 bases had no gene match. This CDR3 is built from 14 residues. Germline CDR1 reads MNHEY; CDR2 reads SVGAGI. The CDR3 DNA follows: TGTGCCAGCAGACGCGGGACAGGGATTTCACCCCTCCACTTT. Its protein is CASRRGTGISPLHF.

V gene TRBV2 combines with J gene TRBJ1-2, with D possibly TRBD1 on 5 matching bases. The CDR3 sequence is 12 residues long. V lost 6 bases and J 8 bases, leaving 13 bases between the germline ends. Germline V CDR1 and CDR2: SNHLY, FYNNEI. CDR3 protein: CASRRDDGGYTF. CDR3 nucleotides: TGTGCCAGCAGGCGGGACGATGGGGGCTACACCTTC. The full variable domain, in which reference TRBV2 and TRBJ1-2 provide the parts outside the CDR3, is EPEVTQTPSHQVTQMGQEVILRCVPISNHLYFYWYRQILGQKVEFLVSFYNNEISEKSEIFDDQFSVERPDGSNFTLKIRSTKLEDSAMYFCASRRDDGGYTFGSGTRLTVV.

V and J are TRBV11-2 and TRBJ1-2; D gene uncertain. This CDR3 is built from 14 residues. Germline V gene lookup returns CDR1 SGHAT and CDR2 FQNNGV. V dropped 2 bases and J dropped 4 bases, with 11 bases sitting between them. The CDR3: CASSLFRGSYGYTF. The CDR3 DNA sequence: TGTGCCAGCAGCTTATTTCGGGGTTCCTATGGCTACACCTTC.

V usage is TRBV12-3 or TRBV12-4 and J usage is TRBJ1-5, with D unclear. The V end was cut by 6 bases, the J end by 6 bases, with 12 bases between. CDR3 length: 13 amino acids. CDR3 in amino acids: CASRREVGQPQHF. The CDR3 bases are TGTGCCAGCAGGAGGGAAGTAGGTCAGCCCCAGCATTTT.

This clone appeared a single time. The chain carries TRBV7-2 and TRBJ2-1, with 8 bases matching TRBD1. The CDR3 extends over 14 amino acids. The germline V gene has CDR1 SGHTA and CDR2 FQGNSA. V lost 5 bases to trimming and J lost 12 bases; unmatched junction nucleotides: 12. CDR3 loop: CASSLGQGSRVQFF. CDR3 DNA: TGTGCCAGCAGCCTTGGACAGGGCAGCCGAGTGCAGTTCTTC. Combining the CDR3 with reference TRBV7-2 and TRBJ2-1 gives the whole variable domain GAGVSQSPSNKVTEKGKDVELRCDPISGHTALYWYRQSLGQGLEFLIYFQGNSAPDKSGLPSDRFSAERTGGSVSTLTIQRTQQEDSAVYLCASSLGQGSRVQFFGPGTRLTVL.

The rearrangement links TRBV5-1 to TRBJ2-5; 8 bases fit TRBD2. Germline-derived CDR1 and CDR2 are SGHRS and YFSETQ. The V and J ends lost 0 bases and 3 bases, in that order; junction bases with no gene match: 4. This CDR3 is 15 amino acids long. The CDR3 nucleotides read TGCGCCAGCAGCTTGGCCCGGGGGGGGAAAGAGACCCAGTACTTC. It specifies CASSLARGGKETQYF. The full variable domain, its missing parts supplied by reference TRBV5-1 and TRBJ2-5, is KAGVTQTPRYLIKTRGQQVTLSCSPISGHRSVSWYQQTPGQGLQFLFEYFSETQRNKGNFPGRFSGRQFSNSRSEMNVSTLELGDSALYLCASSLARGGKETQYFGPGTRLLVL.

The chain recombines TRBV7-2 with TRBJ1-2; TRBD1 might be the D (5 bases). The germline CDR1 and CDR2 sequences are SGHTA and FQGNSA. The ends were cut back, 4 bases at V and 4 bases at J, with 13 bases in the middle. This CDR3 is 14 amino acids long. The CDR3 sequence: CASSSTVGLYGYTF. The CDR3, as DNA: TGTGCCAGCAGCTCGACAGTCGGCCTCTATGGCTACACCTTC.

The CDR3 region is CASSYSRQGWFF. CDR3 bases: TGTGCCAGCAGTTACTCACGACAGGGTTGGTTCTTC. J is TRBJ2-1 and V is TRBV6-5, with 7 bases lining up with TRBD1. Trimming took 0 bases from V and 15 from J; bases not matched to a gene: 5. Germline CDR1 MNHEY, CDR2 SVGAGI. The CDR3 spans 12 residues.

The chain combines TRBV29-1 with TRBJ2-1, with 10 bases fitting TRBD2. Germline V gives CDR1 SQVTM, CDR2 ANQGSEA. The CDR3 length is 14 residues. J lost 4 bases, V lost 5 bases, and 5 bases had no gene match. CDR3: CSVLGLADYNEQFF. Here the CDR3 DNA reads TGCAGCGTTTTAGGACTAGCGGATTACAATGAGCAGTTCTTC.

This sequence joins TRBV27 and TRBJ2-5, with TRBD2 as a possible D gene (5 bases). Per the germline V gene, CDR1 is MNHEY and CDR2 is SMNVEV (reference sequence). The CDR3 is 13 residues long. V lost 6 bases and J lost 5, with 13 bases in between. The CDR3 is CASRDRESETQYF. The CDR3 region has the DNA TGTGCCAGCAGAGATAGGGAGTCCGAGACCCAGTACTTC.

This rearrangement joins TRBV19 to TRBJ2-1; no firm D call. The germline V gene has CDR1 LNHDA and CDR2 SQIVND (reference sequence). This CDR3 has 13 amino acids. Trimming pared 3 bases from V and 9 bases from J, leaving 12 bases between. The CDR3 DNA sequence: TGTGCCAGTAGTATGCGGTCAACGGGTGAGCAGTTCTTC. It encodes CASSMRSTGEQFF.

This chain joins TRBV7-2 and TRBJ2-3, with TRBD2 matching 10 bases. The CDR3 is made up of 19 amino acids. Trimming removed 1 base from V and 0 bases from J; junction bases left unmatched: 10. The V gene's germline CDR1 is SGHTA and CDR2 FQGNSA. CDR3 amino acids: CASSLVWSSGGSSTDTQYF. CDR3 sequence (DNA): TGTGCCAGCAGCTTAGTATGGTCTAGCGGGGGTTCTAGCACAGATACGCAGTATTTT.

CDR3 sequence (DNA): TGCAGCGTTGGTTCTCGACTGAGCTATGGCTACACCTTC. Protein sequence: CSVGSRLSYGYTF. V is TRBV29-1 and J is TRBJ1-2; no definite D call. Trimming pared 4 bases from V and 4 bases from J, leaving 13 bases between. This CDR3 is built from 13 residues. Per the germline V gene, CDR1 is SQVTM and CDR2 is ANQGSEA.

In its sample, this clone was seen a few times. The rearrangement links TRBV4-2 to TRBJ1-6; TRBD1 matches 9 bases. CDR1 is LGHNA and CDR2 is YNFKEQ in the germline V gene. The CDR3 is 18 amino acids. V lost 0 bases, J lost 9 bases, and 12 bases stayed unmatched. The CDR3 sequence is CASSQDGDRAQRGSPLHF. The CDR3 nucleotides read TGTGCCAGCAGCCAAGATGGGGACAGGGCCCAGAGGGGTTCACCCCTCCACTTT.